This entry lists 27 T cell receptor beta chains sequenced from one sample in a study of control samples from healthy donors and cancer patients. This table comes from immunoSEQ multiplex PCR, and its TCRdb copy is limited to in-frame clones, with some not included. The sample holds approximately 180,000 clones, 91% seen once. The source material was blood. These TCRs come from a middle-aged woman in good health.

The chain combines TRBV7-8 with TRBJ2-3; the match to TRBD2 covers 7 bases. In germline, CDR1 is SGHVS, CDR2 FQNEAQ. V lost 4 bases to trimming and J lost 2 bases; unmatched junction nucleotides: 9. CDR3 length: 16 residues. CDR3: CASSSTRGTNTDTQYF. Written as DNA, the CDR3 is TGTGCCAGCAGCTCAACGCGGGGGACGAACACAGATACGCAGTATTTT.

The chain recombines TRBV5-4 with TRBJ2-2; the D gene could be TRBD1 or TRBD2 (5 bases each). Germline-derived CDR1 and CDR2 are SGHNT and YYREEE (reference sequence). Trimming took off 4 bases at V and 7 bases at J, with 14 bases between the two ends. This CDR3 is built from 14 residues. The chain's CDR3 is CASSRDEKVGELFF. CDR3 DNA sequence: TGTGCCAGCAGCCGGGACGAAAAAGTCGGGGAGCTGTTTTTT.

The chain combines TRBV2 with TRBJ1-5, with D possibly being TRBD1 (5 bases). The V gene's germline CDR1 is SNHLY and CDR2 FYNNEI. Trimming stripped 7 bases from V and 2 bases from J, with 15 bases between. The CDR3 runs to 15 residues. For the CDR3, the DNA is TGTGCCAGCACCGGGACCGGCGGGGGCAATCAGCCCCAGCATTTT. Translated, it gives CASTGTGGGNQPQHF. The entire variable domain, with the rest obtained from reference TRBV2 and TRBJ1-5, is as follows: EPEVTQTPSHQVTQMGQEVILRCVPISNHLYFYWYRQILGQKVEFLVSFYNNEISEKSEIFDDQFSVERPDGSNFTLKIRSTKLEDSAMYFCASTGTGGGNQPQHFGDGTRLSIL.

The chain combines TRBV2 with TRBJ2-7; tentative D call: TRBD2 (5 bases). CDR3 length: 17 amino acids. The germline CDR1 and CDR2 sequences are SNHLY and FYNNEI. V gave up 0 bases and J gave up 3 bases, with 18 bases separating them. The CDR3 is CASSEAVRTAPIYEQYF. CDR3 sequence (DNA): TGTGCCAGCAGTGAAGCGGTAAGGACTGCCCCTATCTACGAGCAGTACTTC.

The rearrangement joins TRBV11-2 to TRBJ1-1; 9 nucleotides align to TRBD1. Germline V CDR1 and CDR2: SGHAT, FQNNGV. Trimming at V came to 5 bases and at J to 6 bases, leaving 10 bases not matched to a gene. The length of the CDR3 is 15 residues. The CDR3 protein is CASSPGDRVVAEAFF. CDR3 bases: TGTGCCAGCAGCCCGGGGGACAGGGTGGTCGCTGAAGCTTTCTTT.

The chain joins TRBV24-1 to TRBJ2-5; D gene ambiguous. The CDR3 is made up of 16 amino acids. CDR1 and CDR2 (germline): KGHDR, SFDVKD. Deletions cut 3 bases from V and 2 bases from J, with 15 bases between. The CDR3 region has the DNA TGTGCCACCAGTGATGACCCCCGGACCGTACAAGAGACCCAGTACTTC. Its protein is CATSDDPRTVQETQYF.

The chain carries TRBV5-1 and TRBJ2-3; a possible D gene is TRBD2 (6 bases). The CDR3 loop spans 14 amino acids. V was shortened by 5 bases and J by 0 bases, with 10 bases between the two germline ends. In germline, CDR1 is SGHRS, CDR2 YFSETQ. CDR3 nucleotides: TGCGCCAGCAGGTCCGGGACTAGCACAGATACGCAGTATTTT. Residues: CASRSGTSTDTQYF.

The V call is TRBV18, the J call TRBJ1-2; D is unclear. V gave up 3 bases and J gave up 0 bases, with 11 bases separating them. This CDR3 comprises 15 residues. From germline, CDR1 is KGHSH and CDR2 LQKENI. DNA for the CDR3: TGTGCCAGCTCACCGGGAGTCCTCACTAACTATGGCTACACCTTC. It encodes CASSPGVLTNYGYTF.

The genes are TRBV19 and TRBJ1-2; no firm D call. Germline lookup yields CDR1 LNHDA and CDR2 SQIVND (reference sequence). Trimming removed 7 bases at V and 0 bases at J, with 9 bases between. The CDR3 runs to 13 residues. The DNA for the CDR3 is TGTGCCAGTACGGGCGGAGCTAACTATGGCTACACCTTC. It yields the protein CASTGGANYGYTF.

This chain connects TRBV19 to TRBJ2-2; perhaps TRBD2 as D (6 bases). Germline-derived CDR1 and CDR2 are LNHDA and SQIVND (reference sequence). The CDR3 runs 14 residues. V lost 1 base, J lost 8 bases, and 11 bases lay in between. The CDR3 DNA is TGTGCCAGTAGTATAGGCTGGAGGGCTGGGGAGCTGTTTTTT. Translating it yields CASSIGWRAGELFF.

The CDR3 DNA reads TGTGCCAGCAGCTTCCCCGTGGGGGGCGCCTATGGCTACACCTTC. This gives the protein CASSFPVGGAYGYTF. The chain uses TRBV5-4 and TRBJ1-2; D might be TRBD1 (6 bases). V shed 2 bases and J shed 4 bases, with 15 bases lying between them. Germline V gene sequence: CDR1 SGHNT, CDR2 YYREEE (reference sequence). The CDR3 spans 15 residues.

V gene TRBV5-4 combines with J gene TRBJ2-1; D perhaps matches TRBD1 (6 bases). Trimming pared 2 bases from V and 7 bases from J, leaving 13 bases between. Germline V CDR1 and CDR2: SGHNT, YYREEE (reference sequence). The CDR3 totals 14 residues. The CDR3 region has the DNA TGTGCCAGCAGCTTTACAGGGCAATGGAATGAGCAGTTCTTC. This encodes CASSFTGQWNEQFF.

The chain carries TRBV27 and TRBJ2-2, with 7 bases identical to TRBD1. Germline loops: CDR1 MNHEY, CDR2 SMNVEV (reference sequence). The CDR3 is 16 amino acids. J gave up 0 bases and V 5 bases, and 6 bases lay outside the gene matches. The CDR3 nucleotides are TGTGCCAGCAGTGCGAGACAGGGCTCGAACACCGGGGAGCTGTTTTTT. As protein: CASSARQGSNTGELFF.

The rearrangement joins TRBV6-5 to TRBJ2-3; D is unclear. The CDR3 runs 12 residues. Germline V gene sequence: CDR1 MNHEY, CDR2 SVGAGI. Trimming removed 4 bases at V and 6 bases at J, with 8 bases between. This chain's CDR3 is CASSSAADTQYF. DNA of the CDR3: TGTGCCAGCAGTTCTGCAGCGGATACGCAGTATTTT.

The chain uses TRBV6-1 and TRBJ2-5, with TRBD2 matching 9 bases. V shed 3 bases and J 4 bases; nucleotides not matched to a gene: 9. The germline V gene has CDR1 MNHNS and CDR2 SASEGT. This CDR3 contains 16 residues. CDR3 sequence: CASSDRAGGPRETQYF. The CDR3, as DNA: TGTGCCAGCAGTGATCGGGCGGGGGGGCCTCGAGAGACCCAGTACTTC.

The chain links TRBV3-1 (or the pseudogene TRBV3-2) to TRBJ2-5; D is perhaps TRBD2 (5 bases). The V end lost 3 bases, the J end lost 1 base, and 27 bases lay between the germline ends. The CDR3 length is 20 residues. Germline CDR1 and CDR2: LGHDT and YNNKEL (reference sequence). The CDR3 bases are TGTGCCAGCAGCCACCTCCCGGCGAGTGGACTCTCCCTAGGCCAAGAGACCCAGTACTTC. Translation: CASSHLPASGLSLGQETQYF.

The table lists this clone with a count of one. Written as DNA, the CDR3 is TGTGCCAGCAGCGGAGACGGGGATGGGCAGTTCTTC. Residues: CASSGDGDGQFF. This chain joins TRBV13 and TRBJ2-1; perhaps TRBD2 as D (5 bases). The germline V and J ends were trimmed by 5 bases and 12 bases, with 14 bases remaining between them. This CDR3 has 12 amino acids. Germline V gene lookup returns CDR1 PRHDT and CDR2 FYEKMQ (reference sequence).

The rearrangement joins TRBV6-5 to TRBJ2-7; weak D call: TRBD1 (5 bases). Looked up from germline, CDR1 is MNHEY and CDR2 is SVGAGI. V was cut by 7 bases and J by 1 base, with 11 bases left in between. The CDR3 has 13 amino acids. CDR3 amino acids: CASNVDRSYEQYF. The CDR3 DNA sequence: TGTGCCAGCAACGTAGACAGATCCTACGAGCAGTACTTC.

CDR3 residues: CASSLGHYEQYF. CDR3 DNA sequence: TGTGCCAGCAGCTTGGGACACTACGAGCAGTACTTC. The chain carries TRBV5-5 and TRBJ2-7; D remains unclear. The CDR3 length is 12 residues. Germline CDR1 and CDR2: SGHKS and YYEKEE (reference sequence). Trimming took 0 bases from V and 3 from J, leaving 4 bases between them.

This chain connects TRBV5-1 to TRBJ2-2; D is unresolved. V lost 1 base and J lost 0, with 7 bases in between. Germline-derived CDR1 and CDR2 are SGHRS and YFSETQ. CDR3 length: 15 amino acids. CDR3 in amino acids: CASSLIAPNTGELFF. As DNA, the CDR3 is TGCGCCAGCAGCTTGATTGCGCCGAACACCGGGGAGCTGTTTTTT.

The chain couples TRBV11-2 to TRBJ1-1; 8 positions match TRBD1. CDR1 is SGHAT, CDR2 FQNNGV, per germline. Trimming took 5 bases from V and 0 from J; bases not matched to a gene: 14. The CDR3 contains 18 residues. CDR3 in amino acids: CASSPGGPTRIMNTEAFF. CDR3 bases: TGTGCCAGCAGCCCAGGGGGCCCGACCAGAATTATGAACACTGAAGCTTTCTTT.

This rearrangement joins TRBV5-1 to TRBJ2-5; a weak D match, TRBD2 (6 bases). The V gene lost 0 bases and the J gene lost 2 bases, with 14 bases spanning the gap. Per germline, CDR1 SGHRS and CDR2 YFSETQ. CDR3 size: 16 residues. The CDR3 DNA reads as TGCGCCAGCAGCTTGGGGCGGGCTAGCGCACAAGAGACCCAGTACTTC. Amino acids: CASSLGRASAQETQYF.

The chain links TRBV9 to TRBJ2-1, with 8 bases lining up with TRBD2. V was clipped by 4 bases and J by 2 bases; unmatched bases: 5. This CDR3 has 15 amino acids. CDR1 SGDLS and CDR2 YYNGEE come from the germline V gene. Here the CDR3 DNA reads TGTGCCAGCAGCCCTGGGACTAGAGCCTACAATGAGCAGTTCTTC. Its translation is CASSPGTRAYNEQFF. Using reference TRBV9 and TRBJ2-1 for the parts outside the CDR3, the full variable domain is DSGVTQTPKHLITATGQRVTLRCSPRSGDLSVYWYQQSLDQGLQFLIQYYNGEERAKGNILERFSAQQFPDLHSELNLSSLELGDSALYFCASSPGTRAYNEQFFGPGTRLTVL.

The chain joins TRBV5-1 to TRBJ2-2; D might be TRBD1 or TRBD2, each matching 6 bases. CDR1 SGHRS and CDR2 YFSETQ come from the germline V gene. V gave up 7 bases and J gave up 0 bases, with 22 bases separating them. This CDR3 has 18 amino acids. For the CDR3, the DNA is TGCGCCAGCCAGGCGCGGCCAGGGGCGGGGACGAACACCGGGGAGCTGTTTTTT. Residues: CASQARPGAGTNTGELFF.

The chain is built from TRBV11-3 and TRBJ2-5, with TRBD2 identical over 11 bases. CDR1 SGHNT and CDR2 YENEEA come from the germline V gene. V dropped 3 bases and J dropped 1; count of bases not matched to a gene: 7. The CDR3 consists of 17 residues. In DNA form, the CDR3 reads TGTGCCAGCAGCTTGCGGAGTAGCGGGGGGGGCCAAGAGACCCAGTACTTC. It translates to CASSLRSSGGGQETQYF.

V and J are TRBV6-5 and TRBJ2-1, with 7 positions matching TRBD2. Trimming took 7 bases from V and 8 from J; bases not matched to a gene: 8. The CDR3 is made up of 13 amino acids. CDR1 is MNHEY, CDR2 SVGAGI, per germline. CDR3 sequence: CASNSEGRDEQFF. In DNA form, the CDR3 reads TGTGCCAGCAACTCGGAGGGGAGGGATGAGCAGTTCTTC.

This chain links TRBV13 with TRBJ1-3; D uncertain. Germline V gives CDR1 PRHDT, CDR2 FYEKMQ (reference sequence). The CDR3 runs to 15 residues. V was trimmed by 5 bases and J by 3 bases, leaving 14 bases between them. CDR3 DNA sequence: TGTGCCAGCAGCCCCCGGGCGTTCTTTGGAAACACCATATATTTT. Translating it yields CASSPRAFFGNTIYF.